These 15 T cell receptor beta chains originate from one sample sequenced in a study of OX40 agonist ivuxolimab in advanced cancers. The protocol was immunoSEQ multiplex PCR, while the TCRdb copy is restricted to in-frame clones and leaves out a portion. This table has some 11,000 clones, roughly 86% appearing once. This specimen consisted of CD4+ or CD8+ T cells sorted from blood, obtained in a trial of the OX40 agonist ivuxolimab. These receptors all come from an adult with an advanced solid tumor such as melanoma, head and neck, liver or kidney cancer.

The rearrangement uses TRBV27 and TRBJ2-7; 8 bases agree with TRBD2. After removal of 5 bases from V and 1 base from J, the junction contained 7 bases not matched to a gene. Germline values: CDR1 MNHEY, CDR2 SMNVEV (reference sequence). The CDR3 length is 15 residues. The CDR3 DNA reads TGTGCCAGCAGTCTCTATAGCGGGACTTCCTACGAGCAGTACTTC. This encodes CASSLYSGTSYEQYF.

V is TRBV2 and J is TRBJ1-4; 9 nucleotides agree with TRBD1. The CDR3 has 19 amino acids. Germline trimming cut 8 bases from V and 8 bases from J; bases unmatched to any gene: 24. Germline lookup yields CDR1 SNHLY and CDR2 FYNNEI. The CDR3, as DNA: TGTGCCAGCCTAGACCACCAAGGACAGAGGGACAGGGTGGAGGAAAAACTGTTTTTT. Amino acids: CASLDHQGQRDRVEEKLFF.

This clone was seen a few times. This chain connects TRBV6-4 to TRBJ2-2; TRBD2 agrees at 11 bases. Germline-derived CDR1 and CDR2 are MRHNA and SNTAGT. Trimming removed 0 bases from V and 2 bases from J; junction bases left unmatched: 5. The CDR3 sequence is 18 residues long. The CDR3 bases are TGTGCCAGCAGTGACTCGTCTAGCGGGAGGCAAAACACCGGGGAGCTGTTTTTT. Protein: CASSDSSSGRQNTGELFF.

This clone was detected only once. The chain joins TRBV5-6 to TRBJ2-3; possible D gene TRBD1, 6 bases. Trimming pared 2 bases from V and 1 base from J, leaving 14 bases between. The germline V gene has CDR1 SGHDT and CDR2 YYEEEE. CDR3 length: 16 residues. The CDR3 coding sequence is TGTGCCAGCAGCTTTCTTAGTCGGACAGGCACAGATACGCAGTATTTT. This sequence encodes CASSFLSRTGTDTQYF.

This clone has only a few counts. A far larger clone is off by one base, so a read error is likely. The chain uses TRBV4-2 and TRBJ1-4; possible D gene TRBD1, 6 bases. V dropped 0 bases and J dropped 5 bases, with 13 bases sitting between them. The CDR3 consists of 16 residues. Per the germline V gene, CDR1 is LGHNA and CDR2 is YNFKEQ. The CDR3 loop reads CASSQDRYRANEKLFF. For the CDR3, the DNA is TGTGCCAGCAGCCAAGATAGGTACAGGGCGAATGAAAAACTGTTTTTT.

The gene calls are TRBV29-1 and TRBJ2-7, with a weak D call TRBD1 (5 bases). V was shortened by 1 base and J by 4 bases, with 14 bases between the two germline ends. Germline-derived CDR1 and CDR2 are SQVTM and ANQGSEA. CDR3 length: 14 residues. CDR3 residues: CSVEVPGQRYEQYF. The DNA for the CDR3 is TGCAGCGTTGAAGTACCAGGGCAAAGATACGAGCAGTACTTC.

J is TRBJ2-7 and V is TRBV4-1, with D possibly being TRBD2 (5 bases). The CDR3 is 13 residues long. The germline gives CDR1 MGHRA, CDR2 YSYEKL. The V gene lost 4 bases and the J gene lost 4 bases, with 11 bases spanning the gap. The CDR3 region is CASSPWTEYEQYF. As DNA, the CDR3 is TGCGCCAGCAGCCCTTGGACTGAGTACGAGCAGTACTTC.

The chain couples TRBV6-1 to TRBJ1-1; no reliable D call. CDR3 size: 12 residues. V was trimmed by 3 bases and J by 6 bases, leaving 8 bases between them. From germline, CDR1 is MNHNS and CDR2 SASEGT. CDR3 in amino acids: CASSERRAEAFF. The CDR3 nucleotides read TGTGCCAGCAGTGAGCGAAGGGCTGAAGCTTTCTTT.

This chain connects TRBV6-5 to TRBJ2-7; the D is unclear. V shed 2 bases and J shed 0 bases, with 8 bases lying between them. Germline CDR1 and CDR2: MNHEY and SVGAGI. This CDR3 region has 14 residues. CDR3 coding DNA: TGTGCCAGCAGTTACCGCGGAGACTCCTACGAGCAGTACTTC. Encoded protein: CASSYRGDSYEQYF.

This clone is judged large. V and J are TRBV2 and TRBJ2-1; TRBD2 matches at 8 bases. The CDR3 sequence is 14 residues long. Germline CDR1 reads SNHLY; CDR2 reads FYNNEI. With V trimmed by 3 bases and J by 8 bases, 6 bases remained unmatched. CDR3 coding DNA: TGTGCCAGCAGTGAGACGGGAGGGCCTTATGAGCAGTTCTTC. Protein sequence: CASSETGGPYEQFF. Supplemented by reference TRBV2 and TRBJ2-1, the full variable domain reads EPEVTQTPSHQVTQMGQEVILRCVPISNHLYFYWYRQILGQKVEFLVSFYNNEISEKSEIFDDQFSVERPDGSNFTLKIRSTKLEDSAMYFCASSETGGPYEQFFGPGTRLTVL.

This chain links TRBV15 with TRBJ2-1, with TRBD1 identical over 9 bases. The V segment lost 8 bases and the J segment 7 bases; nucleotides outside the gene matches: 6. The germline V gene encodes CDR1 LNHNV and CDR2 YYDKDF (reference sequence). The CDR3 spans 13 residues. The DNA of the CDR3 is TGTGCCACCGGTCCCGGGACAGGGAATGAGCAGTTCTTC. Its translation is CATGPGTGNEQFF.

The CDR3 coding sequence is TGTGCCAGCAGTTTGGGGGATTCTGAAGCTTTCTTT. This encodes CASSLGDSEAFF. This sequence joins TRBV28 and TRBJ1-1, with a weak D call TRBD1 (5 bases). This CDR3 comprises 12 residues. V was shortened by 3 bases and J by 6 bases, with 8 bases between the two germline ends. Germline assignment: CDR1 MDHEN and CDR2 SYDVKM.

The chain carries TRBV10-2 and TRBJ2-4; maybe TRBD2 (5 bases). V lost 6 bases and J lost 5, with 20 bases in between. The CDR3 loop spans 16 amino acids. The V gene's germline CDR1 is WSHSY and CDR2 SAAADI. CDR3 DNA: TGCGCCAGCAGCCCCTCACTAGGCCAGGCGGAAAACATTCAGTACTTC. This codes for CASSPSLGQAENIQYF.

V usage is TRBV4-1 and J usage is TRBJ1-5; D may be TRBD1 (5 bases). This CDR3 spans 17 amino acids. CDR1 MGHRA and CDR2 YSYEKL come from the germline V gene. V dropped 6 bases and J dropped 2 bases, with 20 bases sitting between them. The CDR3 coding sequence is TGCGCCAGCAGTCTCGTCGGGGGGTTGGTGGGCAATCAGCCCCAGCATTTT. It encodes CASSLVGGLVGNQPQHF.

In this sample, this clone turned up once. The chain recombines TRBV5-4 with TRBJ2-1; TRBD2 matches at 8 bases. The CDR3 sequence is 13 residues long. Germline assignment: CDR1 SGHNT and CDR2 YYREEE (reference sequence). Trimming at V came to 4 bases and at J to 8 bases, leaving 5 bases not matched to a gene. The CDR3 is CASSTGLVDEQFF. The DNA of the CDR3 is TGTGCCAGCAGCACGGGACTAGTCGATGAGCAGTTCTTC.